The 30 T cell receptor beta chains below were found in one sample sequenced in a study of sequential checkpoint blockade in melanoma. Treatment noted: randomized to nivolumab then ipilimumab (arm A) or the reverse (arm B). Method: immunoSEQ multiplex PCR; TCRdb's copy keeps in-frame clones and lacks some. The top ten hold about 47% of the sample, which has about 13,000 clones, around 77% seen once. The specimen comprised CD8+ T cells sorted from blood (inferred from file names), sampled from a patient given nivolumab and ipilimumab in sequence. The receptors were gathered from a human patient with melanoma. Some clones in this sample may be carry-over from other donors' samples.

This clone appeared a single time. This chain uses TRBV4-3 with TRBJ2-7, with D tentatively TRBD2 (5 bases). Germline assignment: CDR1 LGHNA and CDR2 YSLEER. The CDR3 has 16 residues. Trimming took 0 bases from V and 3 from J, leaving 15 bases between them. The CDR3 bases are TGCGCCAGCAGCCAAGAAAATCCGGGGTTAGTCTACGAGCAGTACTTC. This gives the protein CASSQENPGLVYEQYF.

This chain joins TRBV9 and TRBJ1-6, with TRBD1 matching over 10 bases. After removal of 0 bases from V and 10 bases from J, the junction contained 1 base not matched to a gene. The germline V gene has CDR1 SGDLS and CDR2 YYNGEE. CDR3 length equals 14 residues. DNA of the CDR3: TGTGCCAGCAGCGTAGGGACAGGGGGGTCACCCCTCCACTTT. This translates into CASSVGTGGSPLHF.

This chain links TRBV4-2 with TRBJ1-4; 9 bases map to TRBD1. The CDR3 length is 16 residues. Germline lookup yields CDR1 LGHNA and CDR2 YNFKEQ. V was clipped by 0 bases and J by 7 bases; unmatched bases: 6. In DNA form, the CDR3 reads TGTGCCAGCAGCCAAGAAGCGGGGACAGGGCCTGAAAAACTGTTTTTT. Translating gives CASSQEAGTGPEKLFF.

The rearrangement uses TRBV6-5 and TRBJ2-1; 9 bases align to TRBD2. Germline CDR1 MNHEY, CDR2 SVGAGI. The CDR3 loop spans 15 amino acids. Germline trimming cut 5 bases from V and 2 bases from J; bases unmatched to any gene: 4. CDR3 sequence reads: CASSTSSGTYNEQFF. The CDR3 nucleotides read TGTGCCAGCAGTACATCTAGCGGGACCTACAATGAGCAGTTCTTC.

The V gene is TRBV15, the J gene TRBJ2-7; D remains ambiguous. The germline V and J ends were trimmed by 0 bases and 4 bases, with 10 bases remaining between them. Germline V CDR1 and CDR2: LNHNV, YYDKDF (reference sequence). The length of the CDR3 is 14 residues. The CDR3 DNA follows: TGTGCCACCAGCAGAGATCGAGGAGAATACGAGCAGTACTTC. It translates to CATSRDRGEYEQYF.

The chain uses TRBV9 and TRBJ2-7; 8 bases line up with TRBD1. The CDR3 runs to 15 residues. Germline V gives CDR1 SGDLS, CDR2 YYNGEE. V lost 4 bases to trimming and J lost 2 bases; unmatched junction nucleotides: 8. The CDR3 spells CASSPDRGRAYEQYF. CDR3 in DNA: TGTGCCAGCAGCCCCGACAGGGGAAGGGCCTACGAGCAGTACTTC.

The CDR3 here is CASSQSGGEQYF. In DNA form, the CDR3 reads TGTGCCAGCAGCCAGTCGGGGGGCGAGCAGTACTTC. The chain is built from TRBV14 and TRBJ2-7; 7 bases fit TRBD2. V lost 3 bases and J lost 6; bases outside the gene matches: 2. The CDR3 contains 12 residues. Germline V gene sequence: CDR1 SGHDN, CDR2 FVKESK.

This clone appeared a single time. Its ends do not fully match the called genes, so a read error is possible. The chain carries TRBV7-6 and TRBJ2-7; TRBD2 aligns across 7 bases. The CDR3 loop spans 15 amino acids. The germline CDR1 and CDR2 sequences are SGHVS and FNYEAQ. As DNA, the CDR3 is TGTGCCGGCAGCTTAGCTTCCGGGGGGTTTTACGAGCAGTACTTC. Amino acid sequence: CAGSLASGGFYEQYF.

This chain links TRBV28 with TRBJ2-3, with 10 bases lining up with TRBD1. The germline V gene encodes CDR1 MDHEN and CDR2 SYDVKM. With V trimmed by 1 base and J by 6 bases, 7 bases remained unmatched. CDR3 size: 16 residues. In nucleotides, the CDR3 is TGTGCCAGCAGTTTATTAGGGACAGGGGAGGGGGATACGCAGTATTTT. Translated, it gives CASSLLGTGEGDTQYF.

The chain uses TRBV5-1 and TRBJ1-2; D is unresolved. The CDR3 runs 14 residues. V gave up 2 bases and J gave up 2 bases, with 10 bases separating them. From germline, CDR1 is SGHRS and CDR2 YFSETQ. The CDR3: CASSFRGFNYGYTF. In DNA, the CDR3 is TGCGCCAGCAGCTTCAGAGGGTTCAACTATGGCTACACCTTC. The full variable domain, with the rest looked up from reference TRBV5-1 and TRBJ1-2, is KAGVTQTPRYLIKTRGQQVTLSCSPISGHRSVSWYQQTPGQGLQFLFEYFSETQRNKGNFPGRFSGRQFSNSRSEMNVSTLELGDSALYLCASSFRGFNYGYTFGSGTRLTVV.

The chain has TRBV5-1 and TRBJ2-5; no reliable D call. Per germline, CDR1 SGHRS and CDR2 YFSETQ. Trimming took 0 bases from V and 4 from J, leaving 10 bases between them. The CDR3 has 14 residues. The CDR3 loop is CASSLESKRETQYF. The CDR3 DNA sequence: TGCGCCAGCAGCTTGGAATCCAAGCGAGAGACCCAGTACTTC.

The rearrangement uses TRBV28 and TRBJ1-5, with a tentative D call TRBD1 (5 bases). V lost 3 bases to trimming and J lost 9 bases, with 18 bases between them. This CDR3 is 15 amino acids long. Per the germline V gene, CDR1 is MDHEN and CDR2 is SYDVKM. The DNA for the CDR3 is TGTGCCAGCAGTTTGGGACTCAGCTTGTTTGGGCCCCAGCATTTT. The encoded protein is CASSLGLSLFGPQHF.

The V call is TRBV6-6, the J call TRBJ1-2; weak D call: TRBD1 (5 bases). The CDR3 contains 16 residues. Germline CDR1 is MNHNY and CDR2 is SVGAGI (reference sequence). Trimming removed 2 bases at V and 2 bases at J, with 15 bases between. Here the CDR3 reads CASSYATDPGNYGYTF. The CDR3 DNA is TGTGCCAGCAGTTACGCGACAGACCCTGGGAACTATGGCTACACCTTC.

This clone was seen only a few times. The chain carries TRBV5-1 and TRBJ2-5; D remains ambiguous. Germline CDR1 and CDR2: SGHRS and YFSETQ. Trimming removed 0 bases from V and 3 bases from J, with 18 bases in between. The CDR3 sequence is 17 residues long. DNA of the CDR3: TGCGCCAGCAGCTTGGGTCGTATAGAGGTCCGGAAAGAGACCCAGTACTTC. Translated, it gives CASSLGRIEVRKETQYF.

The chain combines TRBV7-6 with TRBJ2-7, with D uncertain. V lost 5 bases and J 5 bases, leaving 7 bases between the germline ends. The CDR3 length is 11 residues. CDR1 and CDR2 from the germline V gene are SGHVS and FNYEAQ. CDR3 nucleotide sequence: TGTGCCAGCAGCGTACATGACGAGCAGTACTTC. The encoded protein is CASSVHDEQYF.

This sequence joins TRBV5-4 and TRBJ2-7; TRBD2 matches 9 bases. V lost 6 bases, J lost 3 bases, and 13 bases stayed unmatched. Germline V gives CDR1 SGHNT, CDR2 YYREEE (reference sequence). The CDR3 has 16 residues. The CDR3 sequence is CASTSRARGGVYEQYF. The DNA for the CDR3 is TGTGCCAGCACCAGCCGGGCGCGGGGGGGCGTCTACGAGCAGTACTTC.

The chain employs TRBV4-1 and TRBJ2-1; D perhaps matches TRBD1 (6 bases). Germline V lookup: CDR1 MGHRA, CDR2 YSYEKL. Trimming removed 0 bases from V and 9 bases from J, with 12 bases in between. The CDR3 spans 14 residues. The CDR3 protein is CASSQDKQGSEQFF. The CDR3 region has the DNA TGCGCCAGCAGCCAAGATAAACAGGGTTCTGAGCAGTTCTTC.

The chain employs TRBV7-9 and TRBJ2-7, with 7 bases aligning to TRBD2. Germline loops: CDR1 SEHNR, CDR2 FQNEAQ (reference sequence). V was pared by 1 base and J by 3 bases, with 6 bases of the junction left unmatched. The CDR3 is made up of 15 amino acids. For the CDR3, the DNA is TGTGCCAGCAGCTTAGGGGGGGGGACGTACTACGAGCAGTACTTC. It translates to CASSLGGGTYYEQYF.

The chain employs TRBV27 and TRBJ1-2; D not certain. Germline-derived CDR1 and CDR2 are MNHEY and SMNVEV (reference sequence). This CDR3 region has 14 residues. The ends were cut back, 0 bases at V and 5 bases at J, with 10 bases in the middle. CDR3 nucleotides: TGTGCCAGCAGTTTATCGAGAACGGTGTATGGCTACACCTTC. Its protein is CASSLSRTVYGYTF.

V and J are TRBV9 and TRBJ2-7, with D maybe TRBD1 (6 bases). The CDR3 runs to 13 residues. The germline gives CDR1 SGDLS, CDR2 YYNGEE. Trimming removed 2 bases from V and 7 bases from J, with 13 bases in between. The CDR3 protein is CASSVGGLGEQYF. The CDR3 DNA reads TGTGCCAGCAGCGTTGGGGGCCTTGGGGAGCAGTACTTC.

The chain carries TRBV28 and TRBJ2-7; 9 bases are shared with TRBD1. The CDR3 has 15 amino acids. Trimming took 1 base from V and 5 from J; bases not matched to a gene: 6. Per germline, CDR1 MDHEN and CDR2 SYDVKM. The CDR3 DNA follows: TGTGCCAGCAGTTTATCTGGGACAGGGAAGAACGAGCAGTACTTC. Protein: CASSLSGTGKNEQYF.

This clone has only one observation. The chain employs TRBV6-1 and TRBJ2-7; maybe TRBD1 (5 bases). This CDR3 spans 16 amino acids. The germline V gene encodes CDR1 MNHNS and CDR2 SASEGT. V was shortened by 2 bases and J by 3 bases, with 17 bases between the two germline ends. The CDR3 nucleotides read TGTGCCAGCAGTGAAAGTGTTTCGACAGCTTACTACGAGCAGTACTTC. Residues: CASSESVSTAYYEQYF.

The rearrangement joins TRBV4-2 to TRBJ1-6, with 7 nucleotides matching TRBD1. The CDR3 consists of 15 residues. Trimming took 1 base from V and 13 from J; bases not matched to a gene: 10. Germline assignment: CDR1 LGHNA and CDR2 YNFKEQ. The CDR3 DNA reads TGTGCCAGCAGCCAAGGGCTAAGAATACAGGGGCCCCTCCACTTT. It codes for CASSQGLRIQGPLHF.

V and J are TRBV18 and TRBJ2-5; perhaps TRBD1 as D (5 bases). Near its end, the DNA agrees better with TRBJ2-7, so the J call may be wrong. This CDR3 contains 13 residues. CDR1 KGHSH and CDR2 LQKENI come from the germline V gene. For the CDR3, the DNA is TGTGCCAGCTCACTACTGGCCCAGGGCGAGCAGTACTTC. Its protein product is CASSLLAQGEQYF.

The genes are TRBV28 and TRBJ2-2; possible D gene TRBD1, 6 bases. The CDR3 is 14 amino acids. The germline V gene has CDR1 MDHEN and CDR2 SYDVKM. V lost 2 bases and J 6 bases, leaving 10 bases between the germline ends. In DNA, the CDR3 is TGTGCCAGCAGTTTAACCAGGGGACCCGGGGAGCTGTTTTTT. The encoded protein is CASSLTRGPGELFF.

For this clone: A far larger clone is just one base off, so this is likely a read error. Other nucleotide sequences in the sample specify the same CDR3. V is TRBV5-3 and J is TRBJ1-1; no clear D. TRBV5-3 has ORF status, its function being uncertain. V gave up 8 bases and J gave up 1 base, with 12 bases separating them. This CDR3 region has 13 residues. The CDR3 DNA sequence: TGTGCCAGCAGCCCTAATAGGAACACTGAAGCTTTCTTT. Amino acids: CASSPNRNTEAFF.

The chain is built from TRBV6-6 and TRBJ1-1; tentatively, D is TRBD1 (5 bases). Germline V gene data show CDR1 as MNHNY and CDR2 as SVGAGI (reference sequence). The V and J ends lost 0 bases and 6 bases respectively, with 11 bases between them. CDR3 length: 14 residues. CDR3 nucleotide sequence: TGTGCCAGCAGTTACTCGGGGGGGTTCGCTGAAGCTTTCTTT. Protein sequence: CASSYSGGFAEAFF.

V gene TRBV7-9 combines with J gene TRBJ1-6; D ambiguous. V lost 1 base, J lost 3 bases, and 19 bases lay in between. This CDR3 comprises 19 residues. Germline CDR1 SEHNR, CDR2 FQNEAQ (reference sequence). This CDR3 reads CASSLVAPTLSRYNSPLHF. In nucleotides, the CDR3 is TGTGCCAGCAGCTTAGTAGCACCGACTCTCAGTCGCTATAATTCACCCCTCCACTTT. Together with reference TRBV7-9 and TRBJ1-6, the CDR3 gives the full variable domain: DTGVSQNPRHKITKRGQNVTFRCDPISEHNRLYWYRQTLGQGPEFLTYFQNEAQLEKSRLLSDRFSAERPKGSFSTLEIQRTEQGDSAMYLCASSLVAPTLSRYNSPLHFGNGTRLTVT.

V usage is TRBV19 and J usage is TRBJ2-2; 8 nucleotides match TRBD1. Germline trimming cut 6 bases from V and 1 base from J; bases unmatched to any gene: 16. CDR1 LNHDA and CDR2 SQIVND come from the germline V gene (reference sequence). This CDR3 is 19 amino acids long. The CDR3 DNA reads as TGTGCCAGTAGCTATCTACGTTCCGGACAGGGATTGAACACCGGGGAGCTGTTTTTT. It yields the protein CASSYLRSGQGLNTGELFF. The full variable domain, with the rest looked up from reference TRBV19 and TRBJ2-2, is DGGITQSPKYLFRKEGQNVTLSCEQNLNHDAMYWYRQDPGQGLRLIYYSQIVNDFQKGDIAEGYSVSREKKESFPLTVTSAQKNPTAFYLCASSYLRSGQGLNTGELFFGEGSRLTVL.

In DNA form, the CDR3 reads TGTGCCAGCAGTTACGCTAGCTCCTACGAGCAGTACTTC. This translates into CASSYASSYEQYF. J is TRBJ2-7 and V is TRBV27; D ambiguous. V was trimmed by 4 bases and J by 0 bases, leaving 7 bases between them. The length of the CDR3 is 13 residues. The germline V gene has CDR1 MNHEY and CDR2 SMNVEV (reference sequence).